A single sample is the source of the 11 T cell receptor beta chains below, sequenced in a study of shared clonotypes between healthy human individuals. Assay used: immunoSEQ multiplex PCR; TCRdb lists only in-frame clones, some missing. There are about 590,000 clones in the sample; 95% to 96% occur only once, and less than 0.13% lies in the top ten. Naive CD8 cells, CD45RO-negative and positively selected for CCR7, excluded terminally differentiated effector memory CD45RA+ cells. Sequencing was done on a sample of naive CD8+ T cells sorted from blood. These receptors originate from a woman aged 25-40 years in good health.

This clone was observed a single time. The CDR3 is CASSTRDLTLGTYEQYF. The CDR3 DNA reads TGTGCCAGTAGTACCCGGGACTTGACTCTCGGGACCTACGAGCAGTACTTC. The J gene is TRBJ2-7, the V gene TRBV19; TRBD2 is a possible D gene (6 bases). The CDR3 loop spans 17 amino acids. V was clipped by 4 bases and J by 2 bases, with 21 bases between them. Germline CDR1 is LNHDA and CDR2 is SQIVND (reference sequence). Complete variable domain (other parts from reference TRBV19 and TRBJ2-7): DGGITQSPKYLFRKEGQNVTLSCEQNLNHDAMYWYRQDPGQGLRLIYYSQIVNDFQKGDIAEGYSVSREKKESFPLTVTSAQKNPTAFYLCASSTRDLTLGTYEQYFGPGTRLTVT.

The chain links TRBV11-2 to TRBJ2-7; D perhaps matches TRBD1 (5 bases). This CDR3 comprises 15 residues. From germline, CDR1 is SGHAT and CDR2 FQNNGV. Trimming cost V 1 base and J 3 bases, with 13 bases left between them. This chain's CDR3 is CASSLARGRVYEQYF. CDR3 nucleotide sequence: TGTGCCAGCAGCTTAGCAAGGGGCAGGGTCTACGAGCAGTACTTC.

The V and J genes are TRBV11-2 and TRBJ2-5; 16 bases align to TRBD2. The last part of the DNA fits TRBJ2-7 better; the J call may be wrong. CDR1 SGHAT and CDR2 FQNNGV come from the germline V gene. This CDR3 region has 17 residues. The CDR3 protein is CASSHRGLAGGPYEQYF. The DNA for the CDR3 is TGTGCCAGCAGCCACCGGGGACTAGCGGGAGGGCCTTACGAGCAGTACTTC.

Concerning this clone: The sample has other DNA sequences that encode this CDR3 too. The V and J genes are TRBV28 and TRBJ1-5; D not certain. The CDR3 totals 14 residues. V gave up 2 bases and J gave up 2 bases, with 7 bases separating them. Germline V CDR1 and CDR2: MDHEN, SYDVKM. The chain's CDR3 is CASSLGQGNQPQHF. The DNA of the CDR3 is TGTGCCAGCAGTTTAGGGCAGGGCAATCAGCCCCAGCATTTT. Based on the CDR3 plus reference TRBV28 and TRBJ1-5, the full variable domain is DVKVTQSSRYLVKRTGEKVFLECVQDMDHENMFWYRQDPGLGLRLIYFSYDVKMKEKGDIPEGYSVSREKKERFSLILESASTNQTSMYLCASSLGQGNQPQHFGDGTRLSIL.

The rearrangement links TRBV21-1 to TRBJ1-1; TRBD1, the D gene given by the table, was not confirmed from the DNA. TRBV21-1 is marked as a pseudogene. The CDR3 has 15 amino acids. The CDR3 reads CASSKEVRDIIEAFF. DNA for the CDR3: TGTGCCAGCAGCAAAGAAGTTAGGGACATTATAGAAGCTTTCTTT.

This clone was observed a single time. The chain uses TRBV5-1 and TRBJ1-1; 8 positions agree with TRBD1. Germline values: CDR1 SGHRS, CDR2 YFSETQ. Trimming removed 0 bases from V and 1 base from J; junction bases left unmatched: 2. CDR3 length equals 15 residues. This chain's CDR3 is CASSLGGTGNTEAFF. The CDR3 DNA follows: TGCGCCAGCAGCTTGGGAGGGACAGGGAACACTGAAGCTTTCTTT.

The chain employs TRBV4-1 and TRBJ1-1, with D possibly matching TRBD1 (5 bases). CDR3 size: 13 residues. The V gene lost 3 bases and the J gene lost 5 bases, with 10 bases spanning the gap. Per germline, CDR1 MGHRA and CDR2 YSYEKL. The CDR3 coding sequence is TGCGCCAGCAGCCAGGGGGTGGGAACTGAAGCTTTCTTT. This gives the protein CASSQGVGTEAFF.

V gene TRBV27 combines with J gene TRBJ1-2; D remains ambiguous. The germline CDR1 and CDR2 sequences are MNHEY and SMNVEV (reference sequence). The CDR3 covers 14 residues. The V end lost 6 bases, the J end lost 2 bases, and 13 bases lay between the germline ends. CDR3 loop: CASRPRGLNYGYTF. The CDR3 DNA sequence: TGTGCCAGCAGGCCAAGAGGCCTGAACTATGGCTACACCTTC.

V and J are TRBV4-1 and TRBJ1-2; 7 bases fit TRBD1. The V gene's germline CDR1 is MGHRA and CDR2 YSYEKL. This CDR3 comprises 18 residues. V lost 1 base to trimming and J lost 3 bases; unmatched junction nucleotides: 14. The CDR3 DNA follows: TGCGCCAGCAGCCAAGGGGAGTTGAGACAGGGTTTTTACTATGGCTACACCTTC. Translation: CASSQGELRQGFYYGYTF.

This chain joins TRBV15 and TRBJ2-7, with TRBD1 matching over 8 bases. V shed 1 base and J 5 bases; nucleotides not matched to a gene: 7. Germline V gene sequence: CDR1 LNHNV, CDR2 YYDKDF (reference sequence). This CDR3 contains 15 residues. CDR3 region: CATSRGAGGYHEQYF. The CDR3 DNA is TGTGCCACCAGCAGAGGCGCAGGGGGCTATCACGAGCAGTACTTC.

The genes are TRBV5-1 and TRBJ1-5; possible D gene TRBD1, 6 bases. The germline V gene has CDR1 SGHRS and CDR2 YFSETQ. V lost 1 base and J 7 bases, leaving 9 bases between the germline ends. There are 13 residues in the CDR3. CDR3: CASSLQGNQPQHF. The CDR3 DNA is TGCGCCAGCAGCTTGCAGGGGAACCAGCCCCAGCATTTT.